This passage covers 24 T cell receptor beta chains from one sample sequenced in a study of T cells in Graves' hyperthyroidism and ophthalmopathy. TCR beta CDR3 regions were amplified from RNA transcripts. The TCR CDR3 was amplified in a first-round RT-PCR using the HTBI primer set. TCRdb re-called the multiplex PCR reads with MiXCR, one entry per CDR3 protein. The data show about 600,000 distinct CDR3 sequences, with about 14% seen just once and approximately 12% held by the top ten. Sequencing was performed on blood. The receptors shown here come from a woman in her fifties or sixties with Graves' ophthalmopathy.

There are many counts of this clonotype. The V call is TRBV11-3, the J call TRBJ2-3; 12 bases agree with TRBD2. Germline assignment: CDR1 SGHNT and CDR2 YENEEA. This CDR3 contains 15 residues. V shed 5 bases and J 5 bases; nucleotides not matched to a gene: 5. CDR3 sequence: CASSRTSGNEDTQYF. CDR3 in DNA: TGTGCCAGCAGCCGGACTAGCGGGAATGAAGATACGCAGTATTTT.

This clonotype was seen repeatedly, ten times or more. V and J are TRBV27 and TRBJ2-5; D gene uncertain. From germline, CDR1 is MNHEY and CDR2 SMNVEV (reference sequence). CDR3 length equals 13 residues. V was clipped by 2 bases and J by 5 bases, with 9 bases between them. CDR3 bases: TGTGCCAGCAGTTTAAGTCCTTGGGAGACCCAGTACTTC. Residues: CASSLSPWETQYF.

This clonotype was seen ten or more times. The CDR3: CASSWGFESPLHF. CDR3 nucleotide sequence: TGTGCCAGCAGTTGGGGATTTGAATCACCCCTCCACTTT. This chain joins TRBV28 and TRBJ1-6; D gene ambiguous. The CDR3 loop spans 13 amino acids. V was shortened by 4 bases and J by 10 bases, with 11 bases between the two germline ends. CDR1 MDHEN and CDR2 SYDVKM come from the germline V gene.

Comment on this clonotype: The junction and the germline gene differ at one end; a read error may be behind it. The chain has TRBV24-1 and TRBJ2-1, with 8 bases that match TRBD1. The CDR3 has 16 amino acids. The germline CDR1 and CDR2 sequences are KGHDR and SFDVKD. The CDR3 DNA reads as TGTGCCACCAGTGATACGGACAGGGTCTCCAACAATGAGCAGTTCTTC. As protein: CATSDTDRVSNNEQFF.

The table lists this clonotype with many counts. V usage is TRBV28 and J usage is TRBJ2-7, with a tentative D call TRBD2 (5 bases). Looked up from germline, CDR1 is MDHEN and CDR2 is SYDVKM. V was shortened by 5 bases and J by 0 bases, with 14 bases between the two germline ends. The CDR3 totals 15 residues. The CDR3, as DNA: TGTGCCAGCAGTCCATGGACTCCCCGCTCCTACGAGCAGTACTTC. Encoded protein: CASSPWTPRSYEQYF.

The rearrangement joins TRBV5-4 to TRBJ2-2; 8 positions match TRBD2. The CDR3 covers 16 residues. J was trimmed by 0 bases and V by 4 bases; bases with no gene match: 5. CDR1 and CDR2 from the germline V gene are SGHNT and YYREEE (reference sequence). The CDR3 nucleotides are TGTGCCAGCAGCAATCCCGGGAGGGCGAACACCGGGGAGCTGTTTTTT. Translation gives CASSNPGRANTGELFF.

This clonotype was observed a few times. This rearrangement joins TRBV20-1 to TRBJ2-7; the D call may be TRBD1 or TRBD2 (5 bases each). This CDR3 region has 13 residues. Germline loops: CDR1 DFQATT, CDR2 SNEGSKA (reference sequence). Trimming pared 7 bases from V and 3 bases from J, leaving 16 bases between. CDR3 bases: TGCAGTGGTCGAAAATGGGGGAGCTACGAGCAGTACTTC. This translates into CSGRKWGSYEQYF.

This clonotype turned up a few times. This chain links TRBV14 with TRBJ2-7; 8 bases map to TRBD2. Per germline, CDR1 SGHDN and CDR2 FVKESK. This CDR3 spans 15 amino acids. V was pared by 3 bases and J by 7 bases, with 11 bases of the junction left unmatched. CDR3 region: CASSHPGLGRREQYF. CDR3 sequence (DNA): TGTGCCAGCAGCCATCCGGGACTAGGAAGGCGTGAGCAGTACTTC.

This clonotype has at least ten counts. This chain connects TRBV7-9 to TRBJ2-5, with 7 bases aligning to TRBD2. V shed 6 bases and J 1 base; nucleotides not matched to a gene: 11. From germline, CDR1 is SEHNR and CDR2 FQNEAQ (reference sequence). This CDR3 comprises 16 residues. CDR3 sequence: CASSPWASGTQETQYF. The DNA for the CDR3 is TGTGCCAGCAGTCCGTGGGCTAGCGGAACCCAAGAGACCCAGTACTTC.

V usage is TRBV9 and J usage is TRBJ2-7, with 13 bases aligning to TRBD2. V gave up 2 bases and J gave up 7 bases; unmatched junction bases: 9. CDR1 and CDR2 from the germline V gene are SGDLS and YYNGEE. This CDR3 spans 16 amino acids. CDR3 residues: CASSVGTSGTFGEQYF. DNA for the CDR3: TGTGCCAGCAGCGTGGGGACTAGCGGGACCTTCGGGGAGCAGTACTTC.

This clonotype occurred many times. V usage is TRBV2 and J usage is TRBJ2-3, with unresolved D. V was cut by 5 bases and J by 5 bases, with 11 bases left in between. Germline V gives CDR1 SNHLY, CDR2 FYNNEI. The CDR3 extends over 13 amino acids. This CDR3 is CASSSLFGDTQYF. For the CDR3, the DNA is TGTGCCAGCAGTTCCCTATTTGGAGATACGCAGTATTTT. The complete variable domain, with remaining parts taken from reference TRBV2 and TRBJ2-3, reads EPEVTQTPSHQVTQMGQEVILRCVPISNHLYFYWYRQILGQKVEFLVSFYNNEISEKSEIFDDQFSVERPDGSNFTLKIRSTKLEDSAMYFCASSSLFGDTQYFGPGTRLTVL.

This clonotype has at least ten counts. V usage is TRBV11-2 and J usage is TRBJ2-1, with 7 bases matching TRBD1. Unmatched junction bases numbered 12, after V lost 2 bases and J lost 8 bases. Germline V gene lookup returns CDR1 SGHAT and CDR2 FQNNGV. The CDR3 runs to 16 residues. The CDR3, as DNA: TGTGCCAGCAGCTTAATTCCGAACCGAGGGGGCGATGAGCAGTTCTTC. It codes for CASSLIPNRGGDEQFF.

This sequence joins TRBV28 and TRBJ2-1, with D perhaps TRBD2 (6 bases). The V gene's germline CDR1 is MDHEN and CDR2 SYDVKM. The V end was cut by 6 bases, the J end by 12 bases, with 27 bases between. The CDR3 runs to 16 residues. CDR3 protein: CASSQEYGSSQRGQFF. CDR3 bases: TGTGCCAGCAGCCAAGAGTACGGGAGTAGTCAAAGGGGGCAGTTCTTC. Together with reference TRBV28 and TRBJ2-1, the CDR3 gives the full variable domain: DVKVTQSSRYLVKRTGEKVFLECVQDMDHENMFWYRQDPGLGLRLIYFSYDVKMKEKGDIPEGYSVSREKKERFSLILESASTNQTSMYLCASSQEYGSSQRGQFFGPGTRLTVL.

This clonotype was observed at least ten times. The rearrangement links TRBV28 to TRBJ2-2; the D is unclear. Trimming cost V 4 bases and J 1 base, with 7 bases left between them. CDR1 and CDR2 from the germline V gene are MDHEN and SYDVKM. The CDR3 sequence is 14 residues long. The CDR3 nucleotides read TGTGCCAGCAGTTCGCTCGGGAACACCGGGGAGCTGTTTTTT. Translation: CASSSLGNTGELFF.

There are many counts of this clonotype. The chain combines TRBV5-6 with TRBJ2-5, with D tentatively TRBD2 (5 bases). Per germline, CDR1 SGHDT and CDR2 YYEEEE. Trimming pared 6 bases from V and 2 bases from J, leaving 14 bases between. The length of the CDR3 is 14 residues. This CDR3 reads CASTYRPGQETQYF. The CDR3 region has the DNA TGTGCCAGCACCTATCGCCCGGGGCAAGAGACCCAGTACTTC. Using reference TRBV5-6 and TRBJ2-5 for the parts outside the CDR3, the full variable domain is DAGVTQSPTHLIKTRGQQVTLRCSPKSGHDTVSWYQQALGQGPQFIFQYYEEEERQRGNFPDRFSGHQFPNYSSELNVNALLLGDSALYLCASTYRPGQETQYFGPGTRLLVL.

This clonotype was observed at least ten times. The chain combines TRBV6-6 with TRBJ2-5; 11 bases are shared with TRBD1. The V gene's germline CDR1 is MNHNY and CDR2 SVGAGI (reference sequence). Trimming cost V 2 bases and J 9 bases; bases outside gene matches: 11. CDR3 size: 16 residues. The CDR3 region has the DNA TGTGCCAGCAGTTACCCCGGGACAGGGGGAATAGTGGCCCAGTACTTC. Its protein product is CASSYPGTGGIVAQYF.

This clonotype was counted many times. The chain carries TRBV2 and TRBJ1-1; no firm D call. This CDR3 has 14 amino acids. The V end was cut by 4 bases, the J end by 5 bases, with 14 bases between. Per germline, CDR1 SNHLY and CDR2 FYNNEI. Here the CDR3 reads CASSAEGVGTEAFF. CDR3 in DNA: TGTGCCAGCAGTGCTGAGGGAGTGGGAACTGAAGCTTTCTTT.

This clonotype was counted ten times or more. This chain joins TRBV18 and TRBJ2-5; D call uncertain. The V end lost 3 bases, the J end lost 4 bases, and 12 bases lay between the germline ends. Germline loops: CDR1 KGHSH, CDR2 LQKENI. CDR3 size: 14 residues. CDR3 bases: TGTGCCAGCTCACCCGCGGCTCCTACAGAGACCCAGTACTTC. Its translation: CASSPAAPTETQYF.

This sequence joins TRBV7-9 and TRBJ1-3, with D hard to call. The germline V gene encodes CDR1 SEHNR and CDR2 FQNEAQ (reference sequence). V was shortened by 1 base and J by 6 bases, with 13 bases between the two germline ends. This CDR3 region has 15 residues. CDR3 loop: CASSLGGPKENTIYF. Written as DNA, the CDR3 is TGTGCCAGCAGCTTAGGAGGCCCCAAGGAAAACACCATATATTTT.

This clonotype has only a few counts. The J gene is TRBJ2-5, the V gene TRBV18; D ambiguous. The CDR3 sequence is 13 residues long. Germline V gene data show CDR1 as KGHSH and CDR2 as LQKENI. Trimming stripped 2 bases from V and 4 bases from J, with 8 bases between. The CDR3, as DNA: TGTGCCAGCTCACCAGCGAAATTAGAGACCCAGTACTTC. Residues: CASSPAKLETQYF.

In its sample, this clonotype was seen many times. The chain links TRBV7-9 to TRBJ1-5; 7 nucleotides line up with TRBD1. V lost 1 base and J lost 0; bases outside the gene matches: 0. This CDR3 has 15 residues. Germline V gene data show CDR1 as SEHNR and CDR2 as FQNEAQ (reference sequence). CDR3 coding DNA: TGTGCCAGCAGCTTAGAGGGGGCTAGCAATCAGCCCCAGCATTTT. Translated: CASSLEGASNQPQHF.

This clonotype was recorded many times. The rearrangement uses TRBV18 and TRBJ2-7; D gene unclear. Trimming took 2 bases from V and 1 from J, leaving 9 bases between them. Per the germline V gene, CDR1 is KGHSH and CDR2 is LQKENI. The length of the CDR3 is 14 residues. CDR3 sequence: CASSPTYRSYEQYF. The CDR3 DNA reads TGTGCCAGCTCACCAACCTATCGTTCCTACGAGCAGTACTTC.

This clonotype occurred many times. This chain links TRBV27 with TRBJ1-1, with D possibly TRBD1 on 5 matching bases. The CDR3 totals 15 residues. Trimming removed 2 bases at V and 1 base at J, with 11 bases between. Per germline, CDR1 MNHEY and CDR2 SMNVEV (reference sequence). For the CDR3, the DNA is TGTGCCAGCAGTTTAGGGGCCAGGGCGAACACTGAAGCTTTCTTT. Its protein product is CASSLGARANTEAFF.

V usage is TRBV9 and J usage is TRBJ2-7; 13 bases align to TRBD2. This CDR3 is 17 amino acids long. J lost 6 bases, V lost 4 bases, and 13 bases had no gene match. In germline, CDR1 is SGDLS, CDR2 YYNGEE. CDR3 DNA: TGTGCCAGCAGCCTAGGACTAGCGGGAGCGTCGGTAGGCGAGCAGTACTTC. It codes for CASSLGLAGASVGEQYF.